The clone carrying this TCR beta chain was found many times. This sample is part of a study of CD8 T cells in ankylosing spondylitis. CDR3 length equals 14 residues. V was cut by 6 bases and J by 5 bases, with 14 bases left in between. CDR1 is MNHEY, CDR2 SVGEGT, per germline. Each CDR3 protein is one row after TCRdb ran MiXCR on the 5' RACE reads. The repertoire holds under 300,000 distinct CDR3 sequences, with roughly 8.6% as singletons. What was sequenced was blood, either unsorted or a sorted T cell fraction (not recorded which). This sequence joins TRBV6-2 or TRBV6-3 and TRBJ2-1; D ambiguous. The TCR sequence derives from a male donor with ankylosing spondylitis or in good health (not recorded which). CDR3 bases: TGTGCCAGCAGCCGCGTCATAGAGAACAATGAGCAGTTCTTC. It yields the protein CASSRVIENNEQFF.